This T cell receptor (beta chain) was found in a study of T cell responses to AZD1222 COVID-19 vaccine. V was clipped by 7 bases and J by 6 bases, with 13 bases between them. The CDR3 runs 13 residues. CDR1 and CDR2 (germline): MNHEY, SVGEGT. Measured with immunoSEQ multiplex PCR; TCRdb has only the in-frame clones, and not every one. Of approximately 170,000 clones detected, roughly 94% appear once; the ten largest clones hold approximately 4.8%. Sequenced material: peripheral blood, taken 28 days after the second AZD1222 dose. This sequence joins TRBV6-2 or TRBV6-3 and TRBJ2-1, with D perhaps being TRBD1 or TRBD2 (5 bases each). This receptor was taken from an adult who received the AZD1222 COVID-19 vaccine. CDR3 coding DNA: TGTGCCAGCACCCCAGGGACGGGCAATGAGCAGTTCTTC. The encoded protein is CASTPGTGNEQFF.